Listed here are 5 T cell receptor beta chains from one sample, sequenced in a study of T cell responses to AZD1222 COVID-19 vaccine. Using immunoSEQ multiplex PCR, the repertoire was profiled, and TCRdb retains in-frame clones only, with some absent. Of roughly 100,000 clones in the sample, approximately 86% are singletons; the top ten hold 3.3%. The source was peripheral blood, collected 28 days after the second dose of the MenACWY control vaccine. Receptor source: an adult who received the MenACWY meningococcal vaccine as a control.

Comment on this clone: Relative to the germline gene, one junction end is altered; a read error may explain this. The chain couples TRBV7-2 to TRBJ1-4; 7 bases match TRBD1. The CDR3 is 15 residues long. Germline lookup yields CDR1 SGHTA and CDR2 FQGNSA. CDR3 sequence reads: CASSLVGGPKEKLFF. The CDR3 nucleotides read TGTGCCAGCAGCTTAGTAGGGGGCCCTAAGGAAAAACTGTTTTTT.

The gene calls are TRBV4-1 and TRBJ2-1; D is possibly TRBD1 (5 bases). The CDR3 is 14 amino acids. Trimming cost V 3 bases and J 6 bases, with 12 bases left between them. Looked up from germline, CDR1 is MGHRA and CDR2 is YSYEKL. This chain's CDR3 is CASSHTQGLNEQFF. The DNA of the CDR3 is TGCGCCAGCAGCCATACCCAGGGCCTCAATGAGCAGTTCTTC.

The chain employs TRBV27 and TRBJ1-2; no firm D call. The V gene's germline CDR1 is MNHEY and CDR2 SMNVEV (reference sequence). The CDR3 loop spans 15 amino acids. Trimming stripped 3 bases from V and 7 bases from J, with 18 bases between. For the CDR3, the DNA is TGTGCCAGCAGTTTCCAACCCCCGGGCAGTGGTGGCTACACCTTC. Its protein is CASSFQPPGSGGYTF.

This clone was seen a handful of times. CDR3 residues: CASGQDVSYEQYF. The CDR3, as DNA: TGTGCCAGCGGTCAGGACGTATCCTACGAGCAGTACTTC. This chain uses TRBV6-4 with TRBJ2-7, with D unresolved. Trimming removed 8 bases at V and 1 base at J, with 12 bases between. CDR1 MRHNA and CDR2 SNTAGT come from the germline V gene. This CDR3 has 13 amino acids.

The chain couples TRBV4-1 to TRBJ2-3, with D uncertain. The V gene lost 5 bases and the J gene lost 1 base, with 19 bases spanning the gap. The CDR3 runs 17 residues. Germline V gene data show CDR1 as MGHRA and CDR2 as YSYEKL. The CDR3 region is CASSEVFSQSGTDTQYF. CDR3 coding DNA: TGCGCCAGCAGCGAAGTTTTCTCGCAATCGGGCACAGATACGCAGTATTTT.